These 12 T cell receptor beta chains came from one sample sequenced in a study of T cell responses to AZD1222 COVID-19 vaccine (dated by TCRdb to the early 2020s). Libraries were constructed by the immunoSEQ multiplex PCR assay. What TCRdb holds here is the immuneACCESS table cut down to in-frame rearrangements. Part of the clones is not present; checked against another copy, under half of the missing clones reflect an unresolved V gene, and the others are unexplained. The sample table holds 130,000 or so clones, of which around 86% were seen once. Roughly 6.3% of the sample is held by the ten biggest clonotypes. The sample's time point, from its label and the paper: baseline before first vaccination. The source was peripheral blood, collected on day 0 of AZD1222 vaccination. The receptor source for this set is an adult in good health.

This chain links TRBV11-3 with TRBJ2-2, with D unresolved. V was clipped by 5 bases and J by 4 bases, with 17 bases between them. Germline-derived CDR1 and CDR2 are SGHNT and YENEEA. This CDR3 region has 16 residues. The CDR3 DNA is TGTGCCAGCAGCCCGCGTGCGTCTGAGAGCACCGGGGAGCTGTTTTTT. It codes for CASSPRASESTGELFF.

CDR3 protein: CAWSLPTEAFF. The CDR3 nucleotides are TGTGCCTGGAGTCTCCCCACTGAAGCTTTCTTT. This rearrangement joins TRBV30 to TRBJ1-1; D gene uncertain. Trimming left V 2 bases short and J 4 bases short, with 5 bases between. CDR1 and CDR2 from the germline V gene are GTSNPN and SVGIG (reference sequence). This CDR3 is 11 amino acids long.

The chain couples TRBV19 to TRBJ1-5; D is unresolved. CDR1 is LNHDA, CDR2 SQIVND, per germline (reference sequence). This CDR3 is built from 15 residues. Trimming removed 7 bases from V and 2 bases from J, with 15 bases in between. DNA of the CDR3: TGTGCCAGTACGACCAAGCGGTATGGCAATCAGCCCCAGCATTTT. This translates into CASTTKRYGNQPQHF.

The chain uses TRBV6-5 and TRBJ2-7; D might be TRBD1 (5 bases). Germline V gene sequence: CDR1 MNHEY, CDR2 SVGAGI. V gave up 6 bases and J gave up 2 bases, with 11 bases separating them. The CDR3 extends over 13 amino acids. The CDR3 region is CASRITGTYEQYF. The CDR3 DNA reads TGTGCCAGCAGGATAACAGGTACCTACGAGCAGTACTTC.

J is TRBJ1-4 and V is TRBV30, with TRBD1 matching over 7 bases. The CDR3 is made up of 14 amino acids. Trimming removed 3 bases from V and 4 bases from J; junction bases left unmatched: 5. The V gene's germline CDR1 is GTSNPN and CDR2 SVGIG (reference sequence). CDR3 DNA: TGTGCCTGGAGACAGGACAGGTTTAATGAAAAACTGTTTTTT. The encoded protein is CAWRQDRFNEKLFF.

The chain employs TRBV2 and TRBJ1-2; no clear D gene. Trimming left V 8 bases short and J 6 bases short, with 10 bases between. Per germline, CDR1 SNHLY and CDR2 FYNNEI. This CDR3 region has 11 residues. The CDR3 sequence: CASSALDGYTF. In DNA form, the CDR3 reads TGTGCCAGCTCCGCTCTAGATGGCTACACCTTC.

This clone was observed once. The chain links TRBV7-6 to TRBJ1-6, with D possibly being TRBD1 (5 bases). The germline V gene has CDR1 SGHVS and CDR2 FNYEAQ. This CDR3 is built from 15 residues. V lost 1 base and J lost 8, with 12 bases in between. CDR3: CASSLVGTEDSPLHF. For the CDR3, the DNA is TGTGCCAGCAGCTTAGTAGGGACGGAAGATTCACCCCTCCACTTT.

V usage is TRBV20-1 and J usage is TRBJ1-2; D remains unclear. The CDR3 loop spans 11 amino acids. The germline V and J ends were trimmed by 0 bases and 8 bases, with 7 bases remaining between them. Per the germline V gene, CDR1 is DFQATT and CDR2 is SNEGSKA (reference sequence). Here the CDR3 reads CSARDGNGYTF. The CDR3 DNA reads TGCAGTGCTAGAGACGGGAACGGCTACACCTTC.

This rearrangement joins TRBV12-3 or TRBV12-4 to TRBJ1-2; TRBD1 might be the D (5 bases). Trimming shortened V by 3 bases and J by 7 bases, and 12 bases separated the two germline ends. CDR3 length: 13 residues. CDR3 sequence (DNA): TGTGCCAGCAGTTTCCTGATCCAGGGTGGCTACACCTTC. Its translation: CASSFLIQGGYTF.

The J gene is TRBJ2-1, the V gene TRBV3-1 (or the pseudogene TRBV3-2); 10 nucleotides align to TRBD1. J lost 1 base, V lost 5 bases, and 2 bases had no gene match. Germline CDR1 and CDR2: LGHDT and YNNKEL (reference sequence). CDR3 length equals 15 residues. The CDR3 region is CASSKGQGSYNEQFF. As DNA, the CDR3 is TGTGCCAGCAGCAAGGGACAGGGGTCCTACAATGAGCAGTTCTTC.

The genes are TRBV4-2 and TRBJ1-3, with D unclear. Germline V gives CDR1 LGHNA, CDR2 YNFKEQ. Trimming shortened V by 3 bases and J by 4 bases, and 10 bases separated the two germline ends. The CDR3 is made up of 14 amino acids. CDR3 sequence (DNA): TGTGCCAGCAGCCACGACGGCTTCGGAAACACCATATATTTT. Amino acid sequence: CASSHDGFGNTIYF.

The rearrangement uses TRBV4-3 and TRBJ2-1; TRBD1 matches at 11 bases. The CDR3 sequence is 18 residues long. Germline V gives CDR1 LGHNA, CDR2 YSLEER. V lost 0 bases, J lost 9 bases, and 13 bases stayed unmatched. The CDR3 loop is CASSQDPFRGQGGIEQFF. CDR3 bases: TGCGCCAGCAGCCAAGATCCGTTCCGGGGACAGGGGGGAATTGAGCAGTTCTTC.